The 31 T cell receptor beta chains given below trace back to one sample, sequenced in a study of T-cell reconstitution after alpha-beta-depleted transplantation in children. As it was prepared, the TCRbeta library received unique molecular identifiers. From the PCR reads, TCRdb called clonotypes with MiXCR, one entry per CDR3 protein. The profile covers about 540,000 distinct CDR3 sequences, with roughly 18% appearing a single time and more than 2.5% taken by the ten largest. The sample here was PBMCs from the stem cell graft donor, taken from the stem cell graft. Receptor source: a human donor who donated a stem cell graft to a child with acute lymphoblastic leukemia.

The chain uses TRBV11-2 and TRBJ2-1, with D uncertain. Germline lookup yields CDR1 SGHAT and CDR2 FQNNGV. Trimming left V 1 base short and J 9 bases short, with 22 bases between. This CDR3 contains 17 residues. The CDR3 DNA reads as TGTGCCAGCAGCTTAGGTTCGGTGTTTTCTGGGGTAGGTGAGCAGTTCTTC. The encoded protein is CASSLGSVFSGVGEQFF.

This sequence joins TRBV10-2 and TRBJ1-5; D not certain. V lost 5 bases to trimming and J lost 3 bases, with 17 bases between them. CDR3 length: 16 amino acids. CDR1 and CDR2 (germline): WSHSY, SAAADI. The CDR3 region is CASSNLPRGSNQPQHF. The CDR3 region has the DNA TGCGCCAGCAGTAACCTCCCCCGGGGTTCCAATCAGCCCCAGCATTTT.

This clonotype was detected only a few times. The J gene is TRBJ1-2, the V gene TRBV29-1; TRBD1 aligns across 7 bases. The CDR3 extends over 15 amino acids. Trimming cost V 5 bases and J 4 bases; bases outside gene matches: 13. Per germline, CDR1 SQVTM and CDR2 ANQGSEA. The CDR3 DNA sequence: TGCAGCGTTCCCACATACAAAGGGACAGTCTATGGCTACACCTTC. It translates to CSVPTYKGTVYGYTF.

This clonotype was seen only a few times. J is TRBJ2-7 and V is TRBV7-8; no clear D. This CDR3 is built from 12 residues. Trimming left V 7 bases short and J 5 bases short, with 12 bases between. CDR1 and CDR2 from the germline V gene are SGHVS and FQNEAQ. The CDR3 bases are TGTGCCAGCACCGAGTTGTATGACGAGCAGTACTTC. Translating it yields CASTELYDEQYF.

This clonotype was picked up a small number of times. The rearrangement joins TRBV4-1 to TRBJ1-3; no firm D call. CDR1 is MGHRA and CDR2 is YSYEKL in the germline V gene. The V and J ends lost 3 bases and 3 bases respectively, with 3 bases between them. The CDR3 has 12 residues. In nucleotides, the CDR3 is TGCGCCAGCAGCCAGCTTGGAAACACCATATATTTT. Translating gives CASSQLGNTIYF.

The chain links TRBV25-1 to TRBJ1-4, with 8 bases that match TRBD1. Trimming cost V 6 bases and J 2 bases; bases outside gene matches: 8. This CDR3 region has 16 residues. The germline gives CDR1 MGHDK, CDR2 SYGVNS. CDR3 sequence (DNA): TGTGCCAGCAGCATCCGGAACAGGGGGACTAATGAAAAACTGTTTTTT. Translation gives CASSIRNRGTNEKLFF.

The genes are TRBV5-1 and TRBJ1-2; D is unresolved. V gave up 4 bases and J gave up 3 bases, with 19 bases separating them. The CDR3 totals 16 residues. Germline values: CDR1 SGHRS, CDR2 YFSETQ. CDR3 protein: CASSLLSGPGDYGYTF. The CDR3, as DNA: TGCGCCAGCAGCCTACTTTCAGGCCCTGGGGACTATGGCTACACCTTC.

This clonotype has more than one count but fewer than ten. The V gene is TRBV5-1, the J gene TRBJ1-4; D remains ambiguous. Deletions cut 0 bases from V and 5 bases from J, with 8 bases between. Germline V gene sequence: CDR1 SGHRS, CDR2 YFSETQ. This CDR3 is 14 amino acids long. This CDR3 is CASSLGDGNEKLFF. The CDR3 nucleotides read TGCGCCAGCAGCTTGGGTGACGGGAATGAAAAACTGTTTTTT.

The chain recombines TRBV5-5 with TRBJ2-7; D remains ambiguous. V gave up 0 bases and J gave up 2 bases, with 9 bases separating them. This CDR3 spans 14 amino acids. Germline loops: CDR1 SGHKS, CDR2 YYEKEE (reference sequence). DNA for the CDR3: TGTGCCAGCAGCTTGGGGGTCCAAACCTACGAGCAGTACTTC. Translation: CASSLGVQTYEQYF.

This clonotype has more than one count but fewer than ten. J is TRBJ2-5 and V is TRBV12-3 or TRBV12-4; D possibly corresponds to TRBD1 (5 bases). The CDR3 spans 14 residues. Trimming removed 8 bases at V and 4 bases at J, with 17 bases between. The CDR3 nucleotides are TGTGCCAGCTCCCTGGGATGGGGCATAGAGACCCAGTACTTC. The encoded protein is CASSLGWGIETQYF.

Only a few counts were recorded for this clonotype. The J gene is TRBJ2-3, the V gene TRBV29-1, with D perhaps assigned TRBD1 or TRBD2 (5 bases each). Trimming took 6 bases from V and 1 from J, leaving 14 bases between them. The CDR3 length is 14 residues. Germline assignment: CDR1 SQVTM and CDR2 ANQGSEA. The CDR3 bases are TGCAGCGTGGATCCGGGACCCCGCACAGATACGCAGTATTTT. As protein: CSVDPGPRTDTQYF.

The chain is built from TRBV29-1 and TRBJ1-1; 8 bases are a match to TRBD1. Trimming cost V 3 bases and J 5 bases; bases outside gene matches: 5. This CDR3 contains 13 residues. Germline assignment: CDR1 SQVTM and CDR2 ANQGSEA. DNA for the CDR3: TGCAGCGTTGAGTTTCGACAGGGGACTGAAGCTTTCTTT. Translation: CSVEFRQGTEAFF.

The genes are TRBV24-1 and TRBJ2-3; D gene ambiguous. Between the trimmed V and J ends, which lost 3 bases and 3 bases, there was a span of 6 bases. Germline values: CDR1 KGHDR, CDR2 SFDVKD. The CDR3 loop spans 13 amino acids. The CDR3 sequence is CATSDGNTDTQYF. The CDR3 nucleotides are TGTGCCACCAGTGATGGGAATACAGATACGCAGTATTTT.

V and J are TRBV6-1 and TRBJ2-5; D call uncertain. The CDR3 loop spans 13 amino acids. Deletions cut 10 bases from V and 2 bases from J, with 14 bases between. Germline V gene sequence: CDR1 MNHNS, CDR2 SASEGT. This CDR3 is CATSPGRQETQYF. CDR3 DNA sequence: TGTGCCACCTCTCCCGGGCGGCAAGAGACCCAGTACTTC.

In this sample, this clonotype turned up a few times. The rearrangement uses TRBV29-1 and TRBJ2-1; 10 positions agree with TRBD2. Germline CDR1 is SQVTM and CDR2 is ANQGSEA. With V trimmed by 7 bases and J by 3 bases, 15 bases remained unmatched. The CDR3 runs 17 residues. CDR3 protein: CSAPLGASGSIYNEQFF. CDR3 nucleotide sequence: TGCAGCGCCCCCCTGGGGGCTAGCGGGAGCATCTACAATGAGCAGTTCTTC.

This clonotype came up a few times. The gene calls are TRBV7-9 and TRBJ2-5; 9 nucleotides agree with TRBD1. The junction had 8 bases not matched to a gene; V was cut back by 4 bases and J by 5 bases. Germline V gene lookup returns CDR1 SEHNR and CDR2 FQNEAQ (reference sequence). This CDR3 has 15 amino acids. CDR3 amino acids: CASSWDRDREETQYF. The CDR3 nucleotides are TGTGCCAGCAGCTGGGACCGGGACAGGGAGGAGACCCAGTACTTC.

This clonotype turned up a few times. This chain uses TRBV18 with TRBJ2-7; 10 nucleotides align to TRBD2. Losses at the gene ends were 3 bases for V and 0 bases for J; bases not matched to a gene: 5. The CDR3 has 16 residues. Germline loops: CDR1 KGHSH, CDR2 LQKENI. The CDR3 DNA reads TGTGCCAGCTCACCTCCGGGACTAGCGCGCTCCTACGAGCAGTACTTC. Its protein product is CASSPPGLARSYEQYF.

This clonotype was counted only a few times. The CDR3 reads CASSFSQGGDTQYF. Here the CDR3 DNA reads TGTGCCAGCAGCTTCTCCCAAGGGGGAGATACGCAGTATTTT. The chain carries TRBV7-3 and TRBJ2-3; a weak D match, TRBD1 (6 bases). The CDR3 loop spans 14 amino acids. V was clipped by 3 bases and J by 5 bases, with 12 bases between them. Germline assignment: CDR1 SGHTA and CDR2 FQGTGA.

As concerns this clonotype: One base away lies a much larger clone, so this may be a sequencing read error. This chain links TRBV12-3 or TRBV12-4 with TRBJ2-7, with 8 bases aligning to TRBD1. This CDR3 comprises 12 residues. CDR3 loop: CASSLTGDEHYF. CDR3 DNA: TGTGCCAGCAGTTTGACAGGGGACGAGCATTACTTC.

This clonotype was found a few times. This sequence joins TRBV5-1 and TRBJ2-7; 11 bases agree with TRBD2. The CDR3 is made up of 17 amino acids. Germline CDR1 SGHRS, CDR2 YFSETQ. The junction had 16 bases not matched to a gene; V was cut back by 4 bases and J by 7 bases. The CDR3 spells CASSPTGLADGYGEQYF. The CDR3 DNA reads as TGCGCCAGCAGCCCCACGGGACTAGCGGATGGCTACGGGGAGCAGTACTTC. The full variable domain, with the rest looked up from reference TRBV5-1 and TRBJ2-7, is KAGVTQTPRYLIKTRGQQVTLSCSPISGHRSVSWYQQTPGQGLQFLFEYFSETQRNKGNFPGRFSGRQFSNSRSEMNVSTLELGDSALYLCASSPTGLADGYGEQYFGPGTRLTVT.

The rearrangement joins TRBV6-5 to TRBJ2-7; D remains unclear. Germline CDR1 reads MNHEY; CDR2 reads SVGAGI. The CDR3 loop spans 12 amino acids. Trimming removed 10 bases at V and 2 bases at J, with 12 bases between. The CDR3, as DNA: TGTGCCACTTTTGGTGGGCCCTACGAGCAGTACTTC. Its protein is CATFGGPYEQYF.

The chain has TRBV3-1 and TRBJ2-7; no firm D call. Trimming took off 4 bases at V and 3 bases at J, with 19 bases between the two ends. Germline V gene lookup returns CDR1 LGHDT and CDR2 YNNKEL (reference sequence). CDR3 size: 16 residues. CDR3 region: CASSPRPQFTDYEQYF. The CDR3 coding sequence is TGTGCCAGCAGCCCGCGCCCTCAGTTTACCGACTACGAGCAGTACTTC.

This clonotype was found many times. The rearrangement links TRBV12-3 or TRBV12-4 to TRBJ1-1, with unresolved D. V was trimmed by 0 bases and J by 5 bases, leaving 13 bases between them. The CDR3 covers 15 residues. CDR3 DNA sequence: TGTGCCAGCAGTTTAGCGAGCAGGAGACGGACTGAAGCTTTCTTT. Translating it yields CASSLASRRRTEAFF.

The chain links TRBV13 to TRBJ2-1; D might be TRBD2 (6 bases). Trimming took 0 bases from V and 7 from J, leaving 10 bases between them. CDR1 is PRHDT, CDR2 FYEKMQ, per germline (reference sequence). CDR3 length equals 14 residues. The CDR3 protein is CASSLGTRINEQFF. Here the CDR3 DNA reads TGTGCCAGCAGCTTAGGGACTAGGATAAATGAGCAGTTCTTC.

This clonotype was seen a handful of times. The chain links TRBV30 to TRBJ1-1; D is perhaps TRBD1 (5 bases). CDR1 is GTSNPN, CDR2 SVGIG, per germline (reference sequence). The V and J ends lost 0 bases and 7 bases respectively, with 12 bases between them. The CDR3 is made up of 13 amino acids. The CDR3 loop reads CAWSVTGGFEAFF. DNA of the CDR3: TGTGCCTGGAGTGTAACTGGGGGATTTGAAGCTTTCTTT.

The J gene is TRBJ1-2, the V gene TRBV5-1, with 9 bases fitting TRBD1. Germline lookup yields CDR1 SGHRS and CDR2 YFSETQ. The CDR3 covers 16 residues. V was clipped by 4 bases and J by 4 bases; unmatched bases: 11. The CDR3 is CASSRDRDPSSYGYTF. The CDR3 DNA reads TGCGCCAGCAGCCGGGACAGGGATCCCAGTAGCTATGGCTACACCTTC.

This chain connects TRBV7-9 to TRBJ2-7; D unresolved. This CDR3 contains 13 residues. The germline CDR1 and CDR2 sequences are SEHNR and FQNEAQ (reference sequence). The germline V and J ends were trimmed by 0 bases and 7 bases, with 10 bases remaining between them. DNA of the CDR3: TGTGCCAGCAGCTTAGCGCTCTTGAGTGAGCAGTACTTC. Its translation is CASSLALLSEQYF.

The rearrangement uses TRBV12-3 or TRBV12-4 and TRBJ1-5; TRBD1 is a possible D gene (5 bases). V was pared by 7 bases and J by 6 bases, with 22 bases between. The CDR3 runs to 16 residues. The chain's CDR3 is CASTFGGGGLGQPQHF. The CDR3 DNA reads TGTGCCAGCACTTTCGGGGGTGGGGGTTTGGGTCAGCCCCAGCATTTT.

The chain carries TRBV12-3 or TRBV12-4 and TRBJ2-3; D is possibly TRBD1 (6 bases). Trimming shortened V by 0 bases and J by 1 base, and 14 bases separated the two germline ends. CDR3 length: 17 residues. The CDR3 spells CASSLAGATRGTDTQYF. The DNA of the CDR3 is TGTGCCAGCAGTTTAGCGGGGGCCACCAGAGGCACAGATACGCAGTATTTT.

In its sample, this clonotype was seen a few times. This rearrangement joins TRBV7-3 to TRBJ1-5; D ambiguous. Germline assignment: CDR1 SGHTA and CDR2 FQGTGA. The CDR3 is 13 amino acids. V dropped 2 bases and J dropped 6 bases, with 8 bases sitting between them. CDR3 sequence reads: CASSLEKGQPQHF. DNA for the CDR3: TGTGCCAGCAGCTTAGAAAAGGGTCAGCCCCAGCATTTT.

This chain links TRBV19 with TRBJ1-2; 10 nucleotides line up with TRBD1. V was pared by 3 bases and J by 6 bases, with 1 base of the junction left unmatched. Germline CDR1 reads LNHDA; CDR2 reads SQIVND (reference sequence). CDR3 length equals 13 residues. This CDR3 reads CASSIGQGDGYTF. As DNA, the CDR3 is TGTGCCAGTAGTATCGGACAGGGGGATGGCTACACCTTC.